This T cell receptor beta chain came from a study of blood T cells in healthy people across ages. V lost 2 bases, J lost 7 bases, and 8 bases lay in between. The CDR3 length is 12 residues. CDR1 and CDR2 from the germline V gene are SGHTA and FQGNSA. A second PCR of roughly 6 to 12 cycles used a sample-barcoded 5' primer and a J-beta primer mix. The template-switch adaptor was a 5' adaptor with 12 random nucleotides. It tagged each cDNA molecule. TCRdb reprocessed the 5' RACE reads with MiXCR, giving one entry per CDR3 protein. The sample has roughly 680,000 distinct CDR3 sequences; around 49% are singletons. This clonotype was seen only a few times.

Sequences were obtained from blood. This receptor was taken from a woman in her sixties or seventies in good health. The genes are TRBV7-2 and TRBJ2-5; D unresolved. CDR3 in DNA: TGTGCCAGCAGCTTACGGCGAGGGACCCAGTACTTC. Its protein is CASSLRRGTQYF.